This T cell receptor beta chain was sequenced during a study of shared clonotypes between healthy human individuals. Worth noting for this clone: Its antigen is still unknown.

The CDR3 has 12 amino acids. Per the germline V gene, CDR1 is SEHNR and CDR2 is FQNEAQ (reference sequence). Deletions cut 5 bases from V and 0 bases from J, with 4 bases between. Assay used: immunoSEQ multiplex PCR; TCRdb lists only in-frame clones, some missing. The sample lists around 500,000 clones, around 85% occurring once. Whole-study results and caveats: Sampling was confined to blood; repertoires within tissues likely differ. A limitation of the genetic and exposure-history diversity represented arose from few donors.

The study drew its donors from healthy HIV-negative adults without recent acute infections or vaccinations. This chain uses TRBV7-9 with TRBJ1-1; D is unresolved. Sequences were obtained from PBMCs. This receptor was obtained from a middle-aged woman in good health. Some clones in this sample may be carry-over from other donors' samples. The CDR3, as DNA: TGTGCCAGCAGCCGCCTGAACACTGAAGCTTTCTTT. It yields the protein CASSRLNTEAFF.